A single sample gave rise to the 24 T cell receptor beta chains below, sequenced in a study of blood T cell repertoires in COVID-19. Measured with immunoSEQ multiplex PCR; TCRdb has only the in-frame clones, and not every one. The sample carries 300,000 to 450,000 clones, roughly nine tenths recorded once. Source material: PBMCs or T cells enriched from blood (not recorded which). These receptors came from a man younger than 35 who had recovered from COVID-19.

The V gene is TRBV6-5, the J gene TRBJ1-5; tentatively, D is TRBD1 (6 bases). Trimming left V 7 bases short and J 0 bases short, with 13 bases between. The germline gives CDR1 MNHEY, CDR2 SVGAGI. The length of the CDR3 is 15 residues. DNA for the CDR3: TGTGCCAGCATGGGGGGGGCTATTAGCAATCAGCCCCAGCATTTT. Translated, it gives CASMGGAISNQPQHF.

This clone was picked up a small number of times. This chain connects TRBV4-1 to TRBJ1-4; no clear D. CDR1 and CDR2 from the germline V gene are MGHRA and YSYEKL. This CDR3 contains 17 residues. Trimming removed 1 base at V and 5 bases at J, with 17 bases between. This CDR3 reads CASSQGRNRGGNEKLFF. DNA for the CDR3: TGCGCCAGCAGCCAAGGAAGGAATCGGGGAGGGAATGAAAAACTGTTTTTT.

The CDR3 DNA reads as TGTGCCAGCAGTGAATCGAGAAACTACGAGCAGTACTTC. Amino acid sequence: CASSESRNYEQYF. This rearrangement joins TRBV6-1 to TRBJ2-7, with D unresolved. In germline, CDR1 is MNHNS, CDR2 SASEGT. Trimming stripped 2 bases from V and 3 bases from J, with 8 bases between. The CDR3 has 13 amino acids.

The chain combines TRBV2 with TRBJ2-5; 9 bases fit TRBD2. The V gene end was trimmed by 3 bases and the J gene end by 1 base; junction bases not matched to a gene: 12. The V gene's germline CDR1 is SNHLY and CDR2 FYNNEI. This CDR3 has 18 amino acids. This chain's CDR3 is CASSDVGRGGRLQETQYF. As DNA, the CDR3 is TGTGCCAGCAGTGATGTCGGGCGGGGGGGCCGCCTCCAAGAGACCCAGTACTTC.

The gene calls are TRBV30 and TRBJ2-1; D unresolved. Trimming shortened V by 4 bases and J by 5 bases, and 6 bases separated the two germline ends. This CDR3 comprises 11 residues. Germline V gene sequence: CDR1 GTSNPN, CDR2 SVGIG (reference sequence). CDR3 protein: CAWTDNNEQFF. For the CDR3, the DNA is TGTGCCTGGACTGACAACAATGAGCAGTTCTTC.

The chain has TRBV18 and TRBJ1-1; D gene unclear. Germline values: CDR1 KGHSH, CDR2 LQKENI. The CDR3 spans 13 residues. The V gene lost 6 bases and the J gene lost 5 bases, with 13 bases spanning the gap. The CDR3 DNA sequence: TGTGCCAGCTCCCTCAGCGGGCAGACTGAAGCTTTCTTT. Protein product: CASSLSGQTEAFF.

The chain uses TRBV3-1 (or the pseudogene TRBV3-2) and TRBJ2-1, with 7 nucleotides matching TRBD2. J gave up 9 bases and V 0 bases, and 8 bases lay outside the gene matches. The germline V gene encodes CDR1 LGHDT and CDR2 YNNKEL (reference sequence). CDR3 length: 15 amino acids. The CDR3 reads CASSQDLGLVREQFF. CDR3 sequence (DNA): TGTGCCAGCAGCCAAGATCTCGGACTAGTTCGTGAGCAGTTCTTC.

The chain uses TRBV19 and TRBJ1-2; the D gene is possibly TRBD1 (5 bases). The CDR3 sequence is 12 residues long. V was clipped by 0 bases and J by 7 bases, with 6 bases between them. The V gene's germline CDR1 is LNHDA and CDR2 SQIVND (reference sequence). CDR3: CASSIEQAGYTF. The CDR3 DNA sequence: TGTGCCAGTAGTATAGAACAGGCTGGCTACACCTTC.

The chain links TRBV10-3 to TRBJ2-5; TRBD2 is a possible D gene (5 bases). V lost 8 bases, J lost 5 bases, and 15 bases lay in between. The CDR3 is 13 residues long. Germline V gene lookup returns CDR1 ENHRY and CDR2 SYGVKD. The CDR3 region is CAIGRGEEETQYF. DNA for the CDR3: TGTGCCATCGGCCGGGGAGAGGAGGAGACCCAGTACTTC.

The DNA for the CDR3 is TGTGCCAGCAGCCCCCTTGCGGGTAACTATGGCTACACCTTC. It yields the protein CASSPLAGNYGYTF. This sequence joins TRBV5-6 and TRBJ1-2; D call uncertain. CDR1 is SGHDT, CDR2 YYEEEE, per germline. CDR3 length: 14 amino acids. V lost 4 bases and J lost 1, with 11 bases in between. Full variable domain (rest looked up from reference TRBV5-6 and TRBJ1-2): DAGVTQSPTHLIKTRGQQVTLRCSPKSGHDTVSWYQQALGQGPQFIFQYYEEEERQRGNFPDRFSGHQFPNYSSELNVNALLLGDSALYLCASSPLAGNYGYTFGSGTRLTVV.

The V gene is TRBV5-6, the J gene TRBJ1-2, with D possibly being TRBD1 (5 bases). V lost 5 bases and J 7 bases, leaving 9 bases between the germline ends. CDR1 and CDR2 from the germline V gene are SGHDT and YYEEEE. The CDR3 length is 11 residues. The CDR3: CASRGTRGYTF. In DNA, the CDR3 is TGTGCCAGCAGGGGGACTCGTGGCTACACCTTC.

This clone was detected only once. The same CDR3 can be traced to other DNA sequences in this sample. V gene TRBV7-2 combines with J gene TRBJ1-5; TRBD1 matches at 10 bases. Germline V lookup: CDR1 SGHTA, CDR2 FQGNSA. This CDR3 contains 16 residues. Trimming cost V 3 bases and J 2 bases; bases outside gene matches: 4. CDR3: CASSFTGTGGNQPQHF. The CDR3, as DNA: TGTGCCAGCAGCTTCACCGGGACAGGGGGCAATCAGCCCCAGCATTTT.

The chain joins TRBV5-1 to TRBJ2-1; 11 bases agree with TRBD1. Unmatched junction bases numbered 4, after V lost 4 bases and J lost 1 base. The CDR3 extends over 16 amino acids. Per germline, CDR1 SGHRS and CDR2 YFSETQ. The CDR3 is CASSPGTGGSYNEQFF. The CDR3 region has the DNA TGCGCCAGCAGCCCTGGGACAGGGGGGTCCTACAATGAGCAGTTCTTC.

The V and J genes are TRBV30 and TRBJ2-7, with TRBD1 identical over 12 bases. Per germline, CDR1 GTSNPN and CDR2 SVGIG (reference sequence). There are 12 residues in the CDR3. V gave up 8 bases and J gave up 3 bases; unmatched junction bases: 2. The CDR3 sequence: CAGTGGGYEQYF. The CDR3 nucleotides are TGTGCCGGGACAGGGGGCGGCTACGAGCAGTACTTC.

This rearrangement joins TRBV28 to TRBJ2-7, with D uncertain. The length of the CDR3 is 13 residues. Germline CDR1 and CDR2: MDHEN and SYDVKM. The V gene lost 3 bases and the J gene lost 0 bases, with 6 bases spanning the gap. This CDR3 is CASSFGLSYEQYF. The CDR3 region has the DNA TGTGCCAGCAGTTTCGGTCTCTCCTACGAGCAGTACTTC.

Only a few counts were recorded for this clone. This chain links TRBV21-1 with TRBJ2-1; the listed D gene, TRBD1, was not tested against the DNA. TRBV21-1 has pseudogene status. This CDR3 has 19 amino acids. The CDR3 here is CATKSRIHEPGQGFDEQFF. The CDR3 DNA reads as TGTGCCACCAAATCAAGGATACACGAACCGGGACAGGGGTTTGATGAGCAGTTCTTC.

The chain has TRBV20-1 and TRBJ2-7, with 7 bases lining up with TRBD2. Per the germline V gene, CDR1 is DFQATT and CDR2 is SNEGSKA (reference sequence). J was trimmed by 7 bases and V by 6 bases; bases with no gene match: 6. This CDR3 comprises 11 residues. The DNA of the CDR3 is TGCAGTGCACTGGGGAGGGAGGAGCAGTACTTC. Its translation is CSALGREEQYF.

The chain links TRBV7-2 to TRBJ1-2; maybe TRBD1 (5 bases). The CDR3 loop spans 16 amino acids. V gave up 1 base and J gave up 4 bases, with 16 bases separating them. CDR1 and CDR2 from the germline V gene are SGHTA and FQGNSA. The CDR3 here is CASSLGGQGRTYGYTF. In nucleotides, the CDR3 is TGTGCCAGCAGCTTAGGGGGTCAGGGTAGGACCTATGGCTACACCTTC.

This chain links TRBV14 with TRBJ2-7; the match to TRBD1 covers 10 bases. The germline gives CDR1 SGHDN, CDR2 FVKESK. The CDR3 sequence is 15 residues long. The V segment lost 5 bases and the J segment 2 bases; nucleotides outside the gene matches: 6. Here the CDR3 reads CASSGGTGVTYEQYF. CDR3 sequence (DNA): TGTGCCAGCAGCGGCGGGACAGGGGTTACCTACGAGCAGTACTTC.

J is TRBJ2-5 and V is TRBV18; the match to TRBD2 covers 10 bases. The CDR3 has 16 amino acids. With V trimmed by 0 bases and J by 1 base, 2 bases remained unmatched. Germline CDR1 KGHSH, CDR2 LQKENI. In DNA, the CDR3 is TGTGCCAGCTCACCACCAGCGGGAGGGTTCCAAGAGACCCAGTACTTC. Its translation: CASSPPAGGFQETQYF.

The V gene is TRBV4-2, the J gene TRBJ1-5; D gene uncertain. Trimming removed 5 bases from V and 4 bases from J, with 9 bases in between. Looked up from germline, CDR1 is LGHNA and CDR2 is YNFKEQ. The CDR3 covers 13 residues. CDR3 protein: CASSSDGNQPQHF. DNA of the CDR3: TGTGCCAGCAGCTCCGACGGGAATCAGCCCCAGCATTTT.

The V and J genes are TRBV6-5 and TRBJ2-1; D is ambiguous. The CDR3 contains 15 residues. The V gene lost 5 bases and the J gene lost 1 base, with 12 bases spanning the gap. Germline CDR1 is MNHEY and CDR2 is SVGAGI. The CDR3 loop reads CASSSTHSSYNEQFF. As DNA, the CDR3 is TGTGCCAGCAGTAGTACCCACAGTTCCTACAATGAGCAGTTCTTC.

For the CDR3, the DNA is TGTGCCAGCAGCCAAGCCTTCGGACAGGGTAATCAGCCCCAGCATTTT. This codes for CASSQAFGQGNQPQHF. V usage is TRBV3-1 (or the pseudogene TRBV3-2) and J usage is TRBJ1-5; 8 nucleotides match TRBD1. Losses at the gene ends were 1 base for V and 4 bases for J; bases not matched to a gene: 6. The CDR3 extends over 16 amino acids. CDR1 LGHDT and CDR2 YNNKEL come from the germline V gene (reference sequence).

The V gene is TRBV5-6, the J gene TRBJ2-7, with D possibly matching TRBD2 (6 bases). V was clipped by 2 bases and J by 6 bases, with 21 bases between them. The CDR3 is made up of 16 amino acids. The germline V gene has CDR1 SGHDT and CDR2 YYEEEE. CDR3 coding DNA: TGTGCCAGCAGCTTTTCTTTCGCCAACTACGGGGGCGAGCAGTACTTC. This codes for CASSFSFANYGGEQYF.